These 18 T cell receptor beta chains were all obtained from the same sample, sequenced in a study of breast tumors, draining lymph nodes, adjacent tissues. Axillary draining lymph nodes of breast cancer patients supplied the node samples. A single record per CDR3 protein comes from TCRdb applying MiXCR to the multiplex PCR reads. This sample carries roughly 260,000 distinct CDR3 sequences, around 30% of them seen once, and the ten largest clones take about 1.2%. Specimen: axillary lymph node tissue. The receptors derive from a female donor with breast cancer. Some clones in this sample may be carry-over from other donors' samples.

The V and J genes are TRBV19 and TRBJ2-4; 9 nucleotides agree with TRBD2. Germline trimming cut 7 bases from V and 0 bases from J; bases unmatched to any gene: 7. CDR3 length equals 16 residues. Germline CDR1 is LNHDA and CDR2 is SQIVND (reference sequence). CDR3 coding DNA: TGTGCCAGTATCGGTCTAGCGGGACGAGCCAAAAACATTCAGTACTTC. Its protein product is CASIGLAGRAKNIQYF.

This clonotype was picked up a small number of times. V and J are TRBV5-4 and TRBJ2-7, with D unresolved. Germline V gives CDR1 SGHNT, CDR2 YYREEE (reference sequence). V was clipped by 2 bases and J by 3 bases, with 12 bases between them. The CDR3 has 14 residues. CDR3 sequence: CASSFWGTGYEQYF. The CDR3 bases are TGTGCCAGCAGCTTTTGGGGTACCGGCTACGAGCAGTACTTC.

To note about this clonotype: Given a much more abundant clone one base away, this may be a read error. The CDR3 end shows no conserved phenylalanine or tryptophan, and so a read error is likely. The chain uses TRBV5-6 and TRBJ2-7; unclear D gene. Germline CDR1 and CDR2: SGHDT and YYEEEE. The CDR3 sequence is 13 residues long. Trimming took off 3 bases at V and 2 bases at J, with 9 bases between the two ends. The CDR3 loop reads CASSWGAAYEQYL. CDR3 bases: TGTGCCAGCAGCTGGGGTGCCGCCTACGAGCAGTACCTC.

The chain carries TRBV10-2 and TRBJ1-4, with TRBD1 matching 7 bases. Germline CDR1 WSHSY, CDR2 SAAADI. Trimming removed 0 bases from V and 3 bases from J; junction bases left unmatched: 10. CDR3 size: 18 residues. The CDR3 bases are TGCGCCAGCAGTGAGTCCATCGTATGGGGACAGTCTAATGAAAAACTGTTTTTT. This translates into CASSESIVWGQSNEKLFF.

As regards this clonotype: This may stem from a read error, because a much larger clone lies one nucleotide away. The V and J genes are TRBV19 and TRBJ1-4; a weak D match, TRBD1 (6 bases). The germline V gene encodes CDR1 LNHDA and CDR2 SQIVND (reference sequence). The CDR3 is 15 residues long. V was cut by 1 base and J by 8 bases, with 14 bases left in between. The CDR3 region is CASSIGGAGREKLFF. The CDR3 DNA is TGTGCCAGTAGTATAGGGGGGGCAGGGAGAGAAAAACTGTTTTTT.

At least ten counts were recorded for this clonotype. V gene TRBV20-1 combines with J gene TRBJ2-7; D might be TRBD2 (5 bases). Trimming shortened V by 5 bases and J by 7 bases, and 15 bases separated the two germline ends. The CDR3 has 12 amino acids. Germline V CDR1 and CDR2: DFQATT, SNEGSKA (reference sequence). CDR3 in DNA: TGCAGTGCTGAAAAACTTTCGGGGGAGCAGTACTTC. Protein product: CSAEKLSGEQYF.

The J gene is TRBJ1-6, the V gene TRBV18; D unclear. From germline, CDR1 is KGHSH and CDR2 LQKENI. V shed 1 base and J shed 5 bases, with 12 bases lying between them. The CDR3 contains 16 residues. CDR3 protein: CASSPRLREDNSPLHF. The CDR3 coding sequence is TGTGCCAGCTCACCACGGCTTAGAGAAGATAATTCACCCCTCCACTTT.

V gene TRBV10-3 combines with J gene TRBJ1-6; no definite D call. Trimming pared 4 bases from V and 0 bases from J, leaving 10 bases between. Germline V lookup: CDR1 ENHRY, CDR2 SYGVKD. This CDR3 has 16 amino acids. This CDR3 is CAISGQLCSYNSPLHF. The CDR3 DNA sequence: TGTGCCATCAGTGGGCAGCTGTGCTCCTATAATTCACCCCTCCACTTT.

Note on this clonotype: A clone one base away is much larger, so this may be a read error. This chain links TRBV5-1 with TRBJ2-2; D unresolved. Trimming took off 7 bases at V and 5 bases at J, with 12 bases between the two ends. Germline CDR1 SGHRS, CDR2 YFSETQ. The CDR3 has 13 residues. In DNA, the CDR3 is TGCGCCAGCGCAGAGAGGCGGACCGGGGAGCTGTTTTTT. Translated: CASAERRTGELFF.

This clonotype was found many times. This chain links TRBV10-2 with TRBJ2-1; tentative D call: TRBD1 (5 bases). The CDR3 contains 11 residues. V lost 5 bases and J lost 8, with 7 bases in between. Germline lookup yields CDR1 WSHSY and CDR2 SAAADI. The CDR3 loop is CASSPGYEQFF. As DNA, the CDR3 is TGCGCCAGCAGTCCAGGGTATGAGCAGTTCTTC.

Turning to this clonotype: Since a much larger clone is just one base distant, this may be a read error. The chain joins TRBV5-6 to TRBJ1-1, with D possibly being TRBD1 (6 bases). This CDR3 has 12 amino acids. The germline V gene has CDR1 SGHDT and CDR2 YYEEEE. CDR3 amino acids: CTSSLRGAGAFF. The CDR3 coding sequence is TGTACCAGCAGCTTGAGGGGGGCAGGAGCTTTCTTT.

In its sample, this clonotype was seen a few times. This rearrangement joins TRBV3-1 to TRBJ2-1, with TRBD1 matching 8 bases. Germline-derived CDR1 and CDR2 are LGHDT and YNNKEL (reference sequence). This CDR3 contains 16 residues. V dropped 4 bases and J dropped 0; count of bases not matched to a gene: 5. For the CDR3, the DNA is TGTGCCAGCAGCCGATACAGGGGGTCCTCCTACAATGAGCAGTTCTTC. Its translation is CASSRYRGSSYNEQFF.

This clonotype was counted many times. The CDR3 DNA follows: TGTGCCAGTGGCTTGACCGAGTTTAGCCACGAGCAGTACTTC. This translates into CASGLTEFSHEQYF. The chain joins TRBV19 to TRBJ2-7; D is uncertain. The CDR3 spans 14 residues. Trimming left V 8 bases short and J 5 bases short, with 19 bases between. From germline, CDR1 is LNHDA and CDR2 SQIVND (reference sequence).

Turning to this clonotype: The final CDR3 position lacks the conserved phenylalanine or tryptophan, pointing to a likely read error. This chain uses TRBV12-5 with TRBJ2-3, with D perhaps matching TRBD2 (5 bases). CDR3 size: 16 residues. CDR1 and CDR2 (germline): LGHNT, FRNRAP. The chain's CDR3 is CASTPWERTCTDTQYL. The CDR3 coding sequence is TGTGCCAGCACCCCGTGGGAGCGCACCTGCACAGATACGCAGTATCTT.

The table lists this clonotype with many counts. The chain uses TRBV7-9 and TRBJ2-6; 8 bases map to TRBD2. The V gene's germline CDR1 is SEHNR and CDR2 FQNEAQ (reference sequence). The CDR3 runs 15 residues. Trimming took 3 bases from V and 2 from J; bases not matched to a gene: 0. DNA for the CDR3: TGTGCCAGCAGCTTCGGGGGGGCTGGGGCCAACGTCCTGACTTTC. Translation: CASSFGGAGANVLTF. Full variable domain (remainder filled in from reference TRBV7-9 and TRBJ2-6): DTGVSQNPRHKITKRGQNVTFRCDPISEHNRLYWYRQTLGQGPEFLTYFQNEAQLEKSRLLSDRFSAERPKGSFSTLEIQRTEQGDSAMYLCASSFGGAGANVLTFGAGSRLTVL.

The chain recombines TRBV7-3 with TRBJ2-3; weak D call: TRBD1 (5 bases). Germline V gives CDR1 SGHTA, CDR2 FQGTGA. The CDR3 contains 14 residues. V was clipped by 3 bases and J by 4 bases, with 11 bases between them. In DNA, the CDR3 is TGTGCCAGCAGCTTGAACCCAGGGTCAGATACGCAGTATTTT. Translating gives CASSLNPGSDTQYF.

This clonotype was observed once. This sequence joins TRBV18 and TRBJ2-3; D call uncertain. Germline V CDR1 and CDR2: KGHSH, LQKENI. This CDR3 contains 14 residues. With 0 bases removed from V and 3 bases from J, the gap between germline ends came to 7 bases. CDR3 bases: TGTGCCAGCTCACCACCTATTAGAACAGATACGCAGTATTTT. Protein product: CASSPPIRTDTQYF.

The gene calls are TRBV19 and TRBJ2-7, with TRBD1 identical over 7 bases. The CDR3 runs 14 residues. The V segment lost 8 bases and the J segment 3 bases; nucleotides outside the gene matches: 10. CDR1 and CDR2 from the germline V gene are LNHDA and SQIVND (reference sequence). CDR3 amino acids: CASSSPRDSYEQYF. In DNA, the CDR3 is TGTGCCAGTTCAAGCCCCCGGGACAGCTACGAGCAGTACTTC.